This T cell receptor (beta chain) was sequenced for a study of response to subunit inactivated influenza vaccine. Overall study results and limits: Each seasonal influenza vaccination recruits few new T cells, the authors suggested.

Germline lookup yields CDR1 SEHNR and CDR2 FQNEAQ (reference sequence). The ends lost 5 bases at V and 0 bases at J; junction bases unmatched: 7. The CDR3 runs to 15 residues. As concerns this clonotype: The antigen is unknown.

TCRdb passed the RT-PCR reads through MiXCR, listing each CDR3 protein once. The table lists roughly 570,000 distinct CDR3 sequences, 14% of them singletons. This sample comprised PBMCs from blood, obtained approximately 13 days after vaccination. The chain combines TRBV7-9 with TRBJ2-7, with TRBD1 matching 7 bases. The clonotype comes from a man aged 50 or older who received an inactivated influenza vaccine. The CDR3 nucleotides are TGTGCCAGCAGCCGACAGGGTCGGGACTCCTACGAGCAGTACTTC. Its protein product is CASSRQGRDSYEQYF.